Reported below is one T cell receptor beta chain. The antigen is unknown. This sample is drawn from a study of T-cell memory formation after mild COVID-19. Study background: Clusters were largely donor specific. Study-level results: That cross-reactive memory joined was suggested by some responding clones appearing in pre-infection memory. CD4+ bias marked clones expanding day 15 to 37, unlike balanced contracting clones.

5'RACE with constant-segment primers yielded barcoded, UMI-tagged TCR alpha and TCR beta cDNA libraries. TCRdb passed the 5' RACE reads through MiXCR, listing each CDR3 protein once. The sample yields about 45,000 distinct CDR3 sequences, roughly 7.2% seen once. V was pared by 1 base and J by 2 bases, with 3 bases of the junction left unmatched. Per germline, CDR1 SGHTS and CDR2 YDEGEE. This CDR3 has 14 residues. The receptor was isolated from a man aged 18 to 35 who had mild COVID-19 (a few samples of this study predate the infection). Cell type and time point are not known. The sample consisted of PBMCs or a T cell subset sorted from them (not recorded which). The chain employs TRBV5-8 and TRBJ2-7; TRBD1 aligns across 7 bases. CDR3 DNA: TGTGCCAGCAGCTTGAAAGACAGGGCCTACGAGCAGTACTTC. It codes for CASSLKDRAYEQYF.